This record looks at one TCR beta chain sequence and its context. Antigen specificity is unknown. The data were obtained in a study of shared clonotypes between healthy human individuals. Study-wide results and limits: A handful of donors shared about 4.8% of their naive CD4 clonotypes.

Clones were read by immunoSEQ multiplex PCR, and TCRdb kept only the in-frame ones, dropping some. The data contain millions of clones, 85% to 95% of them singletons. This sequence originates from a man between 18 and 29 years old in good health. Some clones in this sample may be carry-over from other donors' samples. The sample taken for sequencing was naive CD4+ T cells from PBMCs. Stated subset: CD45RA+ positively selected.

CDR3 nucleotides: TGTGCCAGCTCACACGAGATTTATAGGGTTGGAAACACCATATATTTT. Residues: CASSHEIYRVGNTIYF. The V gene is TRBV18, the J gene TRBJ1-3; D unclear. The CDR3 sequence is 16 residues long. Germline CDR1 KGHSH, CDR2 LQKENI. Trimming took off 4 bases at V and 3 bases at J, with 16 bases between the two ends.